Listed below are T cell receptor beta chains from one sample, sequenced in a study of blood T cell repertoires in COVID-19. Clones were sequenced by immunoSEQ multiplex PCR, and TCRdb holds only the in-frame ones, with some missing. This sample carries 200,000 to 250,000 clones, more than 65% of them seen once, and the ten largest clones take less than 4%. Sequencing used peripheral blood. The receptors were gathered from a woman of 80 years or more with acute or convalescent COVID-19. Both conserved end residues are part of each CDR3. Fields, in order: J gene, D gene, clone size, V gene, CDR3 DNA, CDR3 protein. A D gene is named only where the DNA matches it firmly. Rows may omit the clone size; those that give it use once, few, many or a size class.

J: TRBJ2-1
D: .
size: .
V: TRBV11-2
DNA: TGTGCCAGCAGCCCCCGACAGTACAATGAGCAGTTCTTC
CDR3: CASSPRQYNEQFF

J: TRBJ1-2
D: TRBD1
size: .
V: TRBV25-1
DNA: TGTGCCAGCAGTGAATACCAGGGGGCGCTGGGGTATGGCTACACCTTC
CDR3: CASSEYQGALGYGYTF

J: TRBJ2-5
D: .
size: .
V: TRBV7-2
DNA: TGTGCCAGCGGCGGGGCTTGGGAGACCCAGTACTTC
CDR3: CASGGAWETQYF

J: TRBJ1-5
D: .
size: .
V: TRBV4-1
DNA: TGCGCCAGCAGCCAAGTAGTGAATAGCAATCAGCCCCAGCATTTT
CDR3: CASSQVVNSNQPQHF

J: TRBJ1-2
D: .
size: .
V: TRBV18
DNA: TGTGCCAGCTCACCAGGCGGGGGCCTGTCCTATGGCTACACCTTC
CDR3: CASSPGGGLSYGYTF

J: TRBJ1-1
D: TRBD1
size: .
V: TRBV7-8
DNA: TGTGCCAGCAGCATAGGACAGGGGGCCACTTTAAACACTGAAGCTTTCTTT
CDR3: CASSIGQGATLNTEAFF

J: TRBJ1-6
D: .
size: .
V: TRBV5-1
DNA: TGCGCCAGCAGCTTGCAGGGACTAGATAATTCACCCCTCCACTTT
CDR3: CASSLQGLDNSPLHF

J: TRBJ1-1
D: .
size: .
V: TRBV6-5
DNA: TGTGCCAGCAGTTCCCGTGGTCGGGAGCGGGGCACTGAAGCTTTCTTT
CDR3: CASSSRGRERGTEAFF

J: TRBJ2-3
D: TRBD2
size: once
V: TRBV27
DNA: TGTGCCAGCAGTTTACGTCCCGGCGGATTTAGCGGGGGGAACACAGATACGCAGTATTTT
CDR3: CASSLRPGGFSGGNTDTQYF

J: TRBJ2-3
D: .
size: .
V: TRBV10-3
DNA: TGTGCCATCAATAGCGCTAGCACAGATACGCAGTATTTT
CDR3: CAINSASTDTQYF

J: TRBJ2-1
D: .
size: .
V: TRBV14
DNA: TGTGCCAGCAGCCAAGATCTAAACAGTCCCTACAATGAGCAGTTCTTC
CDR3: CASSQDLNSPYNEQFF

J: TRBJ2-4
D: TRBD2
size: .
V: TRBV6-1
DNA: TGTGCCAGCAGTGAGACTAGCGGGGGTCGCGGCATTCAGTACTTC
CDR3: CASSETSGGRGIQYF

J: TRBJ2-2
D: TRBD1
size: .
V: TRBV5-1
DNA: TGCGCCAGCAGCCCGGGACAGACGAACACCGGGGAGCTGTTTTTT
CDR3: CASSPGQTNTGELFF

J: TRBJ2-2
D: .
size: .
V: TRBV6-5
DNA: TGTGCCAGCAGGCCCACAGGGATCGGCCCCGGGGAGCTGTTTTTT
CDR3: CASRPTGIGPGELFF

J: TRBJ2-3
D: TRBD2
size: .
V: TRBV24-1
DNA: TGTGCCACCAGTGACGTGCGCGGGGGGGAAACAGATACGCAGTATTTT
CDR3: CATSDVRGGETDTQYF

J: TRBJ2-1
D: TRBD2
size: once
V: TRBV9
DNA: TGTGCCAGCAGCCCGGGGACTAGCGCAAATGAGCAGTTCTTC
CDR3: CASSPGTSANEQFF

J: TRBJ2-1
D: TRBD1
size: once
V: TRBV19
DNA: TGTGCCAGTAGTACCGACAGGGGGACTGGCAATGAGCAGTTCTTC
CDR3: CASSTDRGTGNEQFF

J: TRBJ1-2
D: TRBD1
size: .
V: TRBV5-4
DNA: TGTGCCAGCAGCTTGTCACAGGGGGCTAACTATGGCTACACCTTC
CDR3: CASSLSQGANYGYTF

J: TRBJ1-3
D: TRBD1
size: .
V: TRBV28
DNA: TGTGCCAGCAGTTCCCTACAGGGGGGCTCTGGAAACACCATATATTTT
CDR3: CASSSLQGGSGNTIYF

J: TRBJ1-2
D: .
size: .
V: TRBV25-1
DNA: TGTGCCAGCAGTGACCCCGGTATTAACTATGGCTACACCTTC
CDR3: CASSDPGINYGYTF

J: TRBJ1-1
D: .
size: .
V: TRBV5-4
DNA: TGTGCCAGCAGCTTTAGTCAGGGGTTGTTCGCTGAAGCTTTCTTT
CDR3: CASSFSQGLFAEAFF

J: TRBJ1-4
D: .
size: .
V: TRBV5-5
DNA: TGTGCCAGCAGCTTGGCCGGGAGGCCGACTAATGAAAAACTGTTTTTT
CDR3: CASSLAGRPTNEKLFF

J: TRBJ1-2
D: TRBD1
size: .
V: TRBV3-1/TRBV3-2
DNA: TGTGCCAGCAGCTCTCAGGGGGCAGGGAAGGGAGGCTACACCTTC
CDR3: CASSSQGAGKGGYTF

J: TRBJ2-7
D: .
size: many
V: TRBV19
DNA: TGTGCCAGTAGTATATGGGGCGACTCCTACGAGCAGTACTTC
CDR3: CASSIWGDSYEQYF

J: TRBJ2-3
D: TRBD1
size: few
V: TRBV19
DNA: TGTGCCAGTAGTGTCGGGACAGGGGGCACAGATACGCAGTATTTT
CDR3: CASSVGTGGTDTQYF

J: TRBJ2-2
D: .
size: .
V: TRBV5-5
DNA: TGTGCCAGCAGCTTGATGGGGCCCGGGGAGCTGTTTTTT
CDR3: CASSLMGPGELFF

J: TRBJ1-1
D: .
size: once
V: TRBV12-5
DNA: TGTGCTAGTGGCTCAGGGGTGCGCGCTTTCTTT
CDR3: CASGSGVRAFF

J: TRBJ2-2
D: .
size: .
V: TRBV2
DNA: TGTGCCAGCAGTGAAGCAGGAACTAGATCCGGGGAGCTGTTTTTT
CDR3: CASSEAGTRSGELFF

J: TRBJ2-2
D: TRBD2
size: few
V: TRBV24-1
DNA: TGTGCCACCAGTGATTCCCCGGAAGCGGGGGGGACCGGGGAGCTGTTTTTT
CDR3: CATSDSPEAGGTGELFF

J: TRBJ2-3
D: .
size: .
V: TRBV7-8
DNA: TGTGCCAGCAGCTCCGGTCGCACAGATACGCAGTATTTT
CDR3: CASSSGRTDTQYF

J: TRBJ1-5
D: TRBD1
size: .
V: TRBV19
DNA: TGTGCCAGTAGTCCACGGACAGGCCGCCAGCCCCAGCATTTT
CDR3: CASSPRTGRQPQHF

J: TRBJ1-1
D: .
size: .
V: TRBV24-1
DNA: TGTGCCACCAGCTTACCCAGGGGGAACACTGAAGCTTTCTTT
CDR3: CATSLPRGNTEAFF

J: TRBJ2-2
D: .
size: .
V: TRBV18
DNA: TGTGCCAGCTCACCAAGCCCCCCCGGGGAGCTGTTTTTT
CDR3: CASSPSPPGELFF

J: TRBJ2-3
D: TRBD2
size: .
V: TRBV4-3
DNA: TGCGCCAGCAGCCCTGACAGAGCGGGGGGCAGCACAGATACGCAGTATTTT
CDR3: CASSPDRAGGSTDTQYF

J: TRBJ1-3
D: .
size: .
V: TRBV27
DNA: TGTGCCAGCAGTTCCCAGACAGGACCGCCTGGAAACACCATATATTTT
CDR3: CASSSQTGPPGNTIYF

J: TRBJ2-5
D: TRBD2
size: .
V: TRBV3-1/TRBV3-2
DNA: TGTGCCAGCAGCCAAGGTAAGCGGGGGGGCTTAGAGACCCAGTACTTC
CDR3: CASSQGKRGGLETQYF

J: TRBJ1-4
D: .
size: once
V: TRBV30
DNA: TGTGCCTGGACCATGGGAGGAGCTAATGAAAAACTGTTTTTT
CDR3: CAWTMGGANEKLFF

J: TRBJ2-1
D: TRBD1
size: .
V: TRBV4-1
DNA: TGCGCCAGCAGCCAAGAAGGGACAGGGGTTTTGTTTAGGGCAAACAATGAGCAGTTCTTC
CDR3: CASSQEGTGVLFRANNEQFF

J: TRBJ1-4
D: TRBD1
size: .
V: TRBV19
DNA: TGTGCCAGTAGGGGCAGGGGGAGTGAAAAACTGTTTTTT
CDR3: CASRGRGSEKLFF

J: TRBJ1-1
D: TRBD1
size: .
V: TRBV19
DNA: TGTGCCAGTAAAGTCGGGACAGGGGAGGGCACTGAAGCTTTCTTT
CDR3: CASKVGTGEGTEAFF

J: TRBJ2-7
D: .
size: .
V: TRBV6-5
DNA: TGTGCCACCACAAGGGGGGGGCCCTACGAGCAGTACTTC
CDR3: CATTRGGPYEQYF

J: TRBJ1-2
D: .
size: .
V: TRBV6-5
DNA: TGTGCCAGCAGACCCTGGACAGTTACTCCCCATGGCTACACCTTC
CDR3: CASRPWTVTPHGYTF

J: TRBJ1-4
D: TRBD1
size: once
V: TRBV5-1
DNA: TGCGCCAGCAGGTTATCGGACAGGGCGAATGAAAAACTGTTTTTT
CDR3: CASRLSDRANEKLFF

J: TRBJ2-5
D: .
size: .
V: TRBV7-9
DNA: TGTGCCAGCAGCCTCGGGACTGATCCGGTGGAGACCCAGTACTTC
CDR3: CASSLGTDPVETQYF

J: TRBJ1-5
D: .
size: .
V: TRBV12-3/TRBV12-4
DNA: TGTGCCAGCAGGGGAGAGGAGCCCCAGCATTTT
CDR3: CASRGEEPQHF

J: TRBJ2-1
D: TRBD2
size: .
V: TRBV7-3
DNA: TGTGCCAGCAGCTTAAGTCTAGCGGGGGCGGAGAATGAGCAGTTCTTC
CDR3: CASSLSLAGAENEQFF

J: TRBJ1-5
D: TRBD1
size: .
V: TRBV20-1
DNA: TGCAGTGCTGGTGAAACCGGGACAGGGGGGCCCCAGCATTTT
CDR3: CSAGETGTGGPQHF

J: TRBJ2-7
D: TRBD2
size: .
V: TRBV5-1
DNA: TGCGCCAGCAGCTTGGGGACTAGCGGGGGGGCCTCAAACGAGCAGTACTTC
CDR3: CASSLGTSGGASNEQYF

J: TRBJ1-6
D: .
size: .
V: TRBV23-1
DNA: TGCGCCACCTACCGGACCGGGAATTATAATTCACCCCTCCACTTT
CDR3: CATYRTGNYNSPLHF

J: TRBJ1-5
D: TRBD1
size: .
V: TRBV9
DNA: TGTGCCAGCAGCGGAGGACAGGCTCGCCAGCCCCAGCATTTT
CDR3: CASSGGQARQPQHF

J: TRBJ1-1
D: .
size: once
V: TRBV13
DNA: TGTGCCAGCAGCTACAGGATGAACACTGAAGCTTTCTTT
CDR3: CASSYRMNTEAFF

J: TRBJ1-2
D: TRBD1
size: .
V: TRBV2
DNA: TGTGCCAGCAGCGAACAGGGGGCTCAGTATGGCTACACCTTC
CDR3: CASSEQGAQYGYTF